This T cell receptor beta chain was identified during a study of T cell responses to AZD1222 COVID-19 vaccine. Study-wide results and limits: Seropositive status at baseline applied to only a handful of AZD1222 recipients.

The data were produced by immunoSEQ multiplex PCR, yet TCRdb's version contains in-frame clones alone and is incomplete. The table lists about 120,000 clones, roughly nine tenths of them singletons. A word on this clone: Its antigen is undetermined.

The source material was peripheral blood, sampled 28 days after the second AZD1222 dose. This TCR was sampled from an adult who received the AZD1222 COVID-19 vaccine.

This CDR3 is CASSPVRGRVTLSANTDTQYF. The CDR3 nucleotides read TGTGCCAGCAGCCCCGTTCGGGGAAGGGTTACTCTAAGCGCTAACACAGATACGCAGTATTTT. The chain uses TRBV7-8 and TRBJ2-3; D possibly corresponds to TRBD2 (5 bases). Germline V gene lookup returns CDR1 SGHVS and CDR2 FQNEAQ. This CDR3 region has 21 residues. The V gene lost 5 bases and the J gene lost 2 bases, with 32 bases spanning the gap.